These T cell receptor beta chains were read from a single sample in a study of cytomegalovirus exposure and HLA in healthy donors. The repertoire was sequenced with immunoSEQ multiplex PCR; TCRdb's copy has only in-frame clones and lacks some. The data contain tens of thousands of clones, roughly 80% of them singletons. The sequenced sample was PBMCs. These receptors all stem from a woman between 50 and 59 years old in good health and CMV-seropositive. Each CDR3 is given with its conserved first and last residue. D genes are given only for firm matches. Clone size is given for some rows only: seen once, a few or many times, or a class if the clone is expanded.

>TRBJ2-3|few|15|TRBV7-6|-
TGTGCCAGCAGCTTATCCGACGGGAGAACAGATACGCAGTATTTT
CASSLSDGRTDTQYF
>TRBJ2-5|-|14|TRBV5-6|-
TGTGCCAGCAGCACCCCCGTGGGGGCTGAGACCCAGTACTTC
CASSTPVGAETQYF
>TRBJ2-3|-|18|TRBV9|TRBD2
TGTGCCAGCAGCGTAGAAGGGACTAGCGGAAGTAGCACAGATACGCAGTATTTT
CASSVEGTSGSSTDTQYF
>TRBJ1-2|-|13|TRBV28|TRBD1
TGTGCCAGCAGTTTACCAGGGGGCTATGGCTACACCTTC
CASSLPGGYGYTF
>TRBJ2-7|-|15|TRBV27|TRBD1
TGTGCCAGCAGTTCGACAGGGGCGGAGGGCTACGAGCAGTACTTC
CASSSTGAEGYEQYF
>TRBJ2-7|-|15|TRBV6-5|-
TGTGCCAGCAGTTACGAACGAGGGCCCACCTACGAGCAGTACTTC
CASSYERGPTYEQYF
>TRBJ2-1|-|18|TRBV27|TRBD1
TGTGCCAGCAGTTTTATTGCTTCCCGGGACAGGGGGTACAATGAGCAGTTCTTC
CASSFIASRDRGYNEQFF
>TRBJ2-5|few|17|TRBV11-3|TRBD2
TGTGCCAGCAGCTTAGACGGAGCGGGGAGGTTGGAAGAGACCCAGTACTTC
CASSLDGAGRLEETQYF
>TRBJ2-1|-|18|TRBV18|TRBD2
TGTGCCAGCTCACCCTCGAGTATAGCGGGAGCCCGGAACAATGAGCAGTTCTTC
CASSPSSIAGARNNEQFF
>TRBJ1-2|-|14|TRBV2|TRBD1
TGTGCCAGCAGTGTAAAGGGGACAGAGGGGGGCTACACCTTC
CASSVKGTEGGYTF
>TRBJ1-1|few|15|TRBV18|TRBD1
TGTGCCAGCTCATCTACGACAGGGAAAGGGTCTGAAGCTTTCTTT
CASSSTTGKGSEAFF
>TRBJ2-7|few|16|TRBV5-1|TRBD1
TGCGCCAGCAGCTTGATTTCCGTGACAGGGCTCTACGAGCAGTACTTC
CASSLISVTGLYEQYF
>TRBJ2-7|few|15|TRBV5-4|-
TGTGCCAGCACCCTAGGAGGGGGCCTATCCTACGAGCAGTACTTC
CASTLGGGLSYEQYF
>TRBJ2-7|-|16|TRBV11-2|TRBD2
TGTGCCAGCAGCTTAGGCCCCACTAGCGGGAGGTACGAGCAGTACTTC
CASSLGPTSGRYEQYF
>TRBJ2-7|-|15|TRBV11-2|TRBD2
TGTGCCAGCAGCTTACCAGCGGGGGTCTCCTACGAGCAGTACTTC
CASSLPAGVSYEQYF
>TRBJ1-2|once|13|TRBV18|-
TGTGCCAGCTCAGAACAATTTGGCTATGGCTACACCTTC
CASSEQFGYGYTF
>TRBJ2-2|-|14|TRBV6-6|-
TGTGCCAGCAGGGAGCACTCGGACACCGGGGAGCTGTTTTTT
CASREHSDTGELFF
>TRBJ1-2|-|12|TRBV29-1|TRBD1
TGCAGCGTTGCACAGGGGGGCTATGGCTACACCTTC
CSVAQGGYGYTF
>TRBJ2-3|-|14|TRBV5-4|-
TGTGCCAGCAGCTTTAAAGGGGCGGCAGATACGCAGTATTTT
CASSFKGAADTQYF
>TRBJ2-7|-|15|TRBV7-3|TRBD1
TGTGCCAGCAGCACTACACAGGGGACCTCCTACGAGCAGTACTTC
CASSTTQGTSYEQYF
>TRBJ2-7|-|13|TRBV28|TRBD1
TGTGCCAGCGGAGGACAGGGTTCCTACGAGCAGTACTTC
CASGGQGSYEQYF
>TRBJ2-3|-|15|TRBV5-1|-
TGCGCCAGCAGCCTACAGGGTATTGGTACAGATACGCAGTATTTT
CASSLQGIGTDTQYF